What follows are 25 T cell receptor beta chains derived from one specimen sequenced in a study of blood T cells in healthy people across ages. Primers used in a second PCR of about 7 to 12 cycles were a sample-barcoded 5' primer and a J-beta primer mix. TCRdb used MiXCR to reprocess the 5' RACE reads, holding one entry per CDR3 protein. Of fewer than 2 million distinct CDR3 sequences in the sample, about 39% were seen once. The specimen was blood. The origin of the receptors is a human donor in good health.

Only a few counts were recorded for this clonotype. The V call is TRBV7-9, the J call TRBJ2-7; D unclear. Germline V CDR1 and CDR2: SEHNR, FQNEAQ (reference sequence). The CDR3 sequence is 15 residues long. Trimming cost V 2 bases and J 5 bases, with 16 bases left between them. The CDR3 nucleotides read TGTGCCAGCAGCTTAACGGGTCAAGTAGGGCACGAGCAGTACTTC. Its translation: CASSLTGQVGHEQYF.

This clonotype was observed a few times. The rearrangement uses TRBV20-1 and TRBJ2-3, with 10 bases identical to TRBD2. The V gene's germline CDR1 is DFQATT and CDR2 SNEGSKA (reference sequence). V lost 2 bases and J lost 9; bases outside the gene matches: 8. The CDR3 covers 14 residues. The CDR3 here is CSARLAGAPGTQYF. The CDR3 nucleotides are TGCAGTGCTAGACTAGCGGGGGCCCCCGGGACGCAGTATTTT.

This clonotype was observed a few times. The J gene is TRBJ1-2, the V gene TRBV7-2; D gene unclear. There are 12 residues in the CDR3. From germline, CDR1 is SGHTA and CDR2 FQGNSA. The germline V and J ends were trimmed by 1 base and 7 bases, with 7 bases remaining between them. In DNA, the CDR3 is TGTGCCAGCAGCTTAGTTGGGGTTGGCTACACCTTC. Translated, it gives CASSLVGVGYTF.

The genes are TRBV5-1 and TRBJ2-1; possible D gene TRBD2, 5 bases. This CDR3 is built from 16 residues. Germline V gives CDR1 SGHRS, CDR2 YFSETQ. The ends were cut back, 0 bases at V and 3 bases at J, with 13 bases in the middle. Here the CDR3 reads CASSLADCLNYNEQFF. In nucleotides, the CDR3 is TGCGCCAGCAGCTTGGCGGACTGCCTAAACTACAATGAGCAGTTCTTC.

On this clonotype: At one of its ends the junction is not consistent with the germline gene, which may arise from a read error. The gene calls are TRBV5-1 and TRBJ2-3, with a weak D call TRBD1 (5 bases). Germline V gene sequence: CDR1 SGHRS, CDR2 YFSETQ. CDR3 length: 15 amino acids. For the CDR3, the DNA is TGCGCCAGCAGTTATGGCAGGGCCAACACAGATGCGCAGTATTTT. Its translation: CASSYGRANTDAQYF.

The chain couples TRBV3-1 to TRBJ1-2, with D maybe TRBD1 (6 bases). Germline V gene sequence: CDR1 LGHDT, CDR2 YNNKEL (reference sequence). Trimming cost V 1 base and J 4 bases, with 16 bases left between them. The CDR3 runs 16 residues. Here the CDR3 reads CASSQVEGGGPYGYTF. The CDR3 nucleotides read TGTGCCAGCAGCCAAGTTGAGGGGGGAGGTCCCTATGGCTACACCTTC.

V and J are TRBV6-2 or TRBV6-3 and TRBJ1-6; weak D call: TRBD1 (5 bases). Trimming removed 7 bases from V and 9 bases from J, with 19 bases in between. CDR3 length equals 15 residues. The germline V gene has CDR1 MNHEY and CDR2 SVGEGT. The CDR3 coding sequence is TGTGCCAGCAACACCCCCGGGGGTGCTCGTTCACCCCTCCACTTT. Translation: CASNTPGGARSPLHF.

The chain links TRBV6-2 or TRBV6-3 to TRBJ2-5; D may match TRBD1 or TRBD2 (5 bases each). TRBJ2-7 matches the DNA end more closely, so the J call is doubtful. There are 16 residues in the CDR3. Germline-derived CDR1 and CDR2 are MNHEY and SVGEGT. The CDR3 DNA follows: TGTGCCAGCAGTGGATCCCGGGGCACCATCACCCACGAGCAGTACTTC. It translates to CASSGSRGTITHEQYF.

The chain has TRBV20-1 and TRBJ2-3; no reliable D call. Trimming cost V 3 bases and J 5 bases, with 6 bases left between them. Looked up from germline, CDR1 is DFQATT and CDR2 is SNEGSKA (reference sequence). This CDR3 comprises 11 residues. CDR3 in amino acids: CSASNVDTQYF. CDR3 DNA: TGCAGTGCTAGCAATGTAGATACGCAGTATTTT.

In this sample, this clonotype turned up a few times. The V call is TRBV2, the J call TRBJ2-5; 12 nucleotides match TRBD2. The CDR3 is made up of 16 amino acids. Germline values: CDR1 SNHLY, CDR2 FYNNEI. Losses at the gene ends were 2 bases for V and 5 bases for J; bases not matched to a gene: 6. CDR3 sequence reads: CASSELAGGPGETQYF. The CDR3 bases are TGTGCCAGCAGTGAACTAGCGGGGGGGCCTGGTGAGACCCAGTACTTC.

The sample holds many counts of this clonotype. This chain connects TRBV29-1 to TRBJ2-7; 10 bases align to TRBD1. V lost 5 bases and J lost 5; bases outside the gene matches: 6. CDR1 and CDR2 from the germline V gene are SQVTM and ANQGSEA. This CDR3 spans 13 amino acids. The CDR3 loop is CSVYRDRGDEQYF. DNA of the CDR3: TGCAGCGTTTACCGGGACAGGGGCGACGAGCAGTACTTC.

The J gene is TRBJ2-7, the V gene TRBV12-5, with D possibly TRBD2 on 6 matching bases. Germline assignment: CDR1 LGHNT and CDR2 FRNRAP. Trimming stripped 1 base from V and 3 bases from J, with 13 bases between. The CDR3 spans 15 residues. The CDR3, as DNA: TGTGCTAGTGGTTTGGCGGGGGACCCAATCTACGAGCAGTACTTC. Translated, it gives CASGLAGDPIYEQYF.

The V and J genes are TRBV7-2 and TRBJ2-7; 9 bases map to TRBD2. Germline V gene lookup returns CDR1 SGHTA and CDR2 FQGNSA. This CDR3 is built from 14 residues. J was trimmed by 2 bases and V by 3 bases; bases with no gene match: 2. CDR3 DNA sequence: TGTGCCAGCAGCTTGATAGCGGGGGCCTACGAGCAGTACTTC. Its protein product is CASSLIAGAYEQYF.

There are a few counts of this clonotype. The J gene is TRBJ2-7, the V gene TRBV6-4; 8 nucleotides line up with TRBD1. The germline gives CDR1 MRHNA, CDR2 SNTAGT. Trimming at V came to 2 bases and at J to 4 bases, leaving 10 bases not matched to a gene. The CDR3 loop spans 16 amino acids. The CDR3 coding sequence is TGTGCCAGCAGTGACCCGGGACAGGACCTTCCTTACGAGCAGTACTTC. Residues: CASSDPGQDLPYEQYF.

V gene TRBV12-3 or TRBV12-4 combines with J gene TRBJ1-5, with TRBD1 matching 10 bases. The V segment lost 3 bases and the J segment 6 bases; nucleotides outside the gene matches: 5. CDR3 size: 15 residues. This CDR3 is CASSFGTGVGQPQHF. The CDR3 bases are TGTGCCAGCAGTTTCGGGACAGGGGTGGGTCAGCCCCAGCATTTT.

The chain combines TRBV7-2 with TRBJ1-5; D is unresolved. The V gene lost 5 bases and the J gene lost 2 bases, with 13 bases spanning the gap. The CDR3 runs to 15 residues. Germline V gives CDR1 SGHTA, CDR2 FQGNSA. For the CDR3, the DNA is TGTGCCAGCAGCCCTGGGCCTGGGCGCAATCAGCCCCAGCATTTT. As protein: CASSPGPGRNQPQHF.

This clonotype was seen ten or more times. This sequence joins TRBV4-2 and TRBJ1-2, with a tentative D call TRBD1 (6 bases). The CDR3 extends over 15 amino acids. Germline loops: CDR1 LGHNA, CDR2 YNFKEQ. The V end lost 3 bases, the J end lost 1 base, and 12 bases lay between the germline ends. The CDR3 spells CASSQDPGVNYGYTF. DNA for the CDR3: TGTGCCAGCAGCCAGGATCCAGGGGTTAACTATGGCTACACCTTC.

This clonotype was seen more than once but under ten times. The chain couples TRBV25-1 to TRBJ2-7; 7 positions match TRBD2. The V and J ends lost 2 bases and 2 bases, in that order; junction bases with no gene match: 6. The germline V gene encodes CDR1 MGHDK and CDR2 SYGVNS. CDR3 size: 15 residues. The CDR3 nucleotides are TGTGCCAGCAGTGAAGGGGGAGGGAGAGCCTACGAGCAGTACTTC. Amino acid sequence: CASSEGGGRAYEQYF.

The genes are TRBV6-4 and TRBJ2-5; D uncertain. Germline CDR1 is MRHNA and CDR2 is SNTAGT. The V end was cut by 2 bases, the J end by 5 bases, with 9 bases between. The length of the CDR3 is 13 residues. CDR3 region: CASSDHQAETQYF. CDR3 nucleotide sequence: TGTGCCAGCAGTGACCATCAGGCTGAGACCCAGTACTTC.

The CDR3 here is CAISDPAGGLQETQYF. The CDR3 DNA follows: TGTGCCATCAGTGATCCAGCGGGGGGCCTTCAAGAGACCCAGTACTTC. This chain connects TRBV10-3 to TRBJ2-5; 9 nucleotides agree with TRBD2. The CDR3 has 16 amino acids. The ends lost 3 bases at V and 2 bases at J; junction bases unmatched: 7. Looked up from germline, CDR1 is ENHRY and CDR2 is SYGVKD.

This sequence joins TRBV3-1 and TRBJ2-5; D not resolved. Per germline, CDR1 LGHDT and CDR2 YNNKEL (reference sequence). This CDR3 is 11 amino acids long. Trimming removed 6 bases from V and 5 bases from J, with 7 bases in between. This CDR3 is CASRHMETQYF. DNA for the CDR3: TGTGCCAGCAGACACATGGAGACCCAGTACTTC.

This clonotype was seen a handful of times. This chain uses TRBV6-2 or TRBV6-3 with TRBJ1-2, with 7 bases aligning to TRBD1. Germline CDR1 MNHEY, CDR2 SVGEGT. With V trimmed by 8 bases and J by 2 bases, 2 bases remained unmatched. This CDR3 has 12 amino acids. CDR3 sequence: CASEGQNYGYTF. For the CDR3, the DNA is TGTGCCAGCGAGGGACAGAACTATGGCTACACCTTC.

About this clonotype: The junction differs from germline at one of its ends, possibly a read error. This chain joins TRBV7-9 and TRBJ1-2; 9 bases agree with TRBD1. Germline lookup yields CDR1 SEHNR and CDR2 FQNEAQ (reference sequence). The CDR3 sequence is 15 residues long. Written as DNA, the CDR3 is TGTGACAGCAGCCTGACAGGGGGAAGTAGTGGTGGCTACACCTTC. This gives the protein CDSSLTGGSSGGYTF.

The chain uses TRBV12-3 or TRBV12-4 and TRBJ1-5; 7 positions agree with TRBD1. V shed 3 bases and J 2 bases; nucleotides not matched to a gene: 7. The CDR3 consists of 16 residues. CDR3 loop: CASSFRQGQGNQPQHF. CDR3 DNA: TGTGCCAGCAGTTTCCGACAGGGTCAGGGCAATCAGCCCCAGCATTTT.

The chain carries TRBV25-1 and TRBJ2-5; no clear D gene. The germline gives CDR1 MGHDK, CDR2 SYGVNS. The V gene lost 3 bases and the J gene lost 5 bases, with 4 bases spanning the gap. The CDR3 runs to 11 residues. Here the CDR3 reads CASSDPETQYF. CDR3 in DNA: TGTGCCAGCAGTGATCCGGAGACCCAGTACTTC. The whole variable domain, filled in from reference TRBV25-1 and TRBJ2-5, reads EADIYQTPRYLVIGTGKKITLECSQTMGHDKMYWYQQDPGMELHLIHYSYGVNSTEKGDLSSESTVSRIRTEHFPLTLESARPSHTSQYLCASSDPETQYFGPGTRLLVL.